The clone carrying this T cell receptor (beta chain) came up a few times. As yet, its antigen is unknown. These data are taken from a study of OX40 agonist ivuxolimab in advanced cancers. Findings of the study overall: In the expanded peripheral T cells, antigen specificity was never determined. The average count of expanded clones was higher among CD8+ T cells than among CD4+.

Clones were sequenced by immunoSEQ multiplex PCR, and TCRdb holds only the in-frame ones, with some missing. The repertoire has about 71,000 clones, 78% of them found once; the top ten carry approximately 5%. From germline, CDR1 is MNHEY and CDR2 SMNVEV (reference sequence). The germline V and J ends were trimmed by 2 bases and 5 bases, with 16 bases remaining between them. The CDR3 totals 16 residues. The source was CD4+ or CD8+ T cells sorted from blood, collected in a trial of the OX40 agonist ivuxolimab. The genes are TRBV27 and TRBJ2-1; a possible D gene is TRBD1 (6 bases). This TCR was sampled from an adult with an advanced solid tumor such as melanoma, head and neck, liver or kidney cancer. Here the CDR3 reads CASSLGYGQLDNEQFF. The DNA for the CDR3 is TGTGCCAGCAGTTTAGGGTACGGACAGCTAGACAATGAGCAGTTCTTC.